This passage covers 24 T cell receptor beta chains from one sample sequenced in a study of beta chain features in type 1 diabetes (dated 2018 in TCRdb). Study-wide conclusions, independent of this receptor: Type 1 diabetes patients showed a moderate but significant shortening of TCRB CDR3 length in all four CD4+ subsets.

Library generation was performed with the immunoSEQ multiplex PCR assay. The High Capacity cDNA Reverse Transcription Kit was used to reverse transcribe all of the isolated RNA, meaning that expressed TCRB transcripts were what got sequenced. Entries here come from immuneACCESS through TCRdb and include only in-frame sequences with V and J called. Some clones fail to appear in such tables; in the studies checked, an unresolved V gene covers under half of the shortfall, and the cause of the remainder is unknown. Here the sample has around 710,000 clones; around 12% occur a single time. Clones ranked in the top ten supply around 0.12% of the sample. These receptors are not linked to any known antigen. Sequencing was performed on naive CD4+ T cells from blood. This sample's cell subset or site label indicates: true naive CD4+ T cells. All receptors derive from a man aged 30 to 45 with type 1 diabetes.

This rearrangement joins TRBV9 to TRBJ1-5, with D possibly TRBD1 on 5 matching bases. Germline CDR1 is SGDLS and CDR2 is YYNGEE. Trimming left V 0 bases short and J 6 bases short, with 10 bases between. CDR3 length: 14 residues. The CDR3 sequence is CASSVEGAAQPQHF. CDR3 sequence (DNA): TGTGCCAGCAGCGTAGAAGGGGCGGCTCAGCCCCAGCATTTT.

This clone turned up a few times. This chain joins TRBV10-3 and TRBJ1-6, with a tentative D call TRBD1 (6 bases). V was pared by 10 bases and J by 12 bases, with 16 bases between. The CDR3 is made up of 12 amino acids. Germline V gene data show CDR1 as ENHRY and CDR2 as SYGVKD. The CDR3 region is CATKGGKGPLHF. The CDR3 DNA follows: TGTGCCACCAAGGGGGGGAAGGGACCCCTCCACTTT.

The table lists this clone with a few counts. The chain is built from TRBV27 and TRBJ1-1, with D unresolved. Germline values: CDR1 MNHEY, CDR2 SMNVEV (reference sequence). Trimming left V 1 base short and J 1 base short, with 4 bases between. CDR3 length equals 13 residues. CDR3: CASSLFRNTEAFF. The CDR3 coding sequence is TGTGCCAGCAGTTTATTCCGGAACACTGAAGCTTTCTTT.

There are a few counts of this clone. The CDR3 is CASSLMGRGQPQHF. CDR3 bases: TGTGCCAGCAGCTTAATGGGGCGGGGTCAGCCCCAGCATTTT. V gene TRBV13 combines with J gene TRBJ1-5, with a possible D match to TRBD1 (5 bases). The CDR3 spans 14 residues. Trimming left V 2 bases short and J 6 bases short, with 11 bases between. The germline V gene has CDR1 PRHDT and CDR2 FYEKMQ (reference sequence).

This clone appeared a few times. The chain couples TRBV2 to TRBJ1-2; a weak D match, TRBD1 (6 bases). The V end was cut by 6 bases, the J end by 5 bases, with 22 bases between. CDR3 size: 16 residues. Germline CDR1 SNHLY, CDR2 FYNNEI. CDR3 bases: TGTGCCAGCAGCCTTGGAGGGGGGCAGGTGGGATATGGCTACACCTTC. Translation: CASSLGGGQVGYGYTF.

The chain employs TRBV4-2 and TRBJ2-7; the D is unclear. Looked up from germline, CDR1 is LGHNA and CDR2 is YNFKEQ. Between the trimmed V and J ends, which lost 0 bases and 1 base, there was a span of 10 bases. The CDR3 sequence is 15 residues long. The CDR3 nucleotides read TGTGCCAGCAGCCAAGATCAGGCGGAATCCTACGAGCAGTACTTC. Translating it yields CASSQDQAESYEQYF.

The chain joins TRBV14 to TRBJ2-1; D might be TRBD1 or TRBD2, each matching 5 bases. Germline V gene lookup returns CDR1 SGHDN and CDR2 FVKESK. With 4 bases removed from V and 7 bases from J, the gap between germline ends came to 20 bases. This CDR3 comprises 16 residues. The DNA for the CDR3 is TGTGCCAGCAGCCTAGGAGGTGCAGGGAGCGTTAATGAGCAGTTCTTC. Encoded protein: CASSLGGAGSVNEQFF.

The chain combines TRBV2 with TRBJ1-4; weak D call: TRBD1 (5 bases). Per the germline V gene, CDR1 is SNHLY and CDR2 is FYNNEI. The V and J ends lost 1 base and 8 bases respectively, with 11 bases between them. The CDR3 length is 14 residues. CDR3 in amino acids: CASSEDGGTEKLFF. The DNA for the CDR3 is TGTGCCAGCAGTGAAGATGGGGGTACGGAAAAACTGTTTTTT.

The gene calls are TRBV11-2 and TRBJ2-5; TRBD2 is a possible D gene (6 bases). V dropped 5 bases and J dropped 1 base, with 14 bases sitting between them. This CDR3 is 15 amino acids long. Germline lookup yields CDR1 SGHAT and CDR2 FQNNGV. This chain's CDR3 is CASSPSAGFQETQYF. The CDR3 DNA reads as TGTGCCAGCAGCCCTAGCGCGGGTTTCCAAGAGACCCAGTACTTC.

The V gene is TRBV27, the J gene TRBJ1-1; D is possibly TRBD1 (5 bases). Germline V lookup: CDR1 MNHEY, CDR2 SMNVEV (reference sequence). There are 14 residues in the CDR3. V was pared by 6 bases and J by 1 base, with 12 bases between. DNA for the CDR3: TGTGCCAGCAGACCGGACAATCGGAACACTGAAGCTTTCTTT. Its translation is CASRPDNRNTEAFF.

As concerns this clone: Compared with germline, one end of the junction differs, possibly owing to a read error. CDR3 nucleotide sequence: TGTGCCAGCAGGATCAACGGACCCCAAGATTTT. Translating gives CASRINGPQDF. The chain employs TRBV6-1 and TRBJ1-3; the D is unclear. The CDR3 is made up of 11 amino acids. Germline CDR1 is MNHNS and CDR2 is SASEGT.

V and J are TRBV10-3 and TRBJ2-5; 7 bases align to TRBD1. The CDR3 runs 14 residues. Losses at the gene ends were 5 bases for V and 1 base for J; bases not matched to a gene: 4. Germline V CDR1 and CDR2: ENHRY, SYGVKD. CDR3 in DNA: TGTGCCATCAGTACCGACAGGGCCCAAGAGACCCAGTACTTC. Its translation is CAISTDRAQETQYF.

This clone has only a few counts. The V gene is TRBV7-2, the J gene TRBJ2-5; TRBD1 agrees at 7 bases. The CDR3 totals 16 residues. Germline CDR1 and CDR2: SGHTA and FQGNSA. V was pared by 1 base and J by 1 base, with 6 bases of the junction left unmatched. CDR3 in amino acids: CASSLGGQNFQETQYF. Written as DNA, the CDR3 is TGTGCCAGCAGCTTAGGGGGACAGAACTTCCAAGAGACCCAGTACTTC.

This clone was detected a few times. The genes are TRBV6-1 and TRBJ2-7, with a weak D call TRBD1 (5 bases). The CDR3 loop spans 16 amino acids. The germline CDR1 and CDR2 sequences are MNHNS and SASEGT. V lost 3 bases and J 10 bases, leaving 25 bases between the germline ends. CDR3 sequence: CASSDQPTGIGSRQYF. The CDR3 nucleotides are TGTGCCAGCAGTGACCAACCAACAGGTATTGGGTCGAGACAGTACTTC.

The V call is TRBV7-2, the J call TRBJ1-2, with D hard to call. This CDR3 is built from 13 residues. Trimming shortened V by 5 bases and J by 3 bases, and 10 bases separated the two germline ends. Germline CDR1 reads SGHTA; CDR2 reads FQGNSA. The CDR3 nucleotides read TGTGCCAGCAGCCCCGGACCCGACTATGGCTACACCTTC. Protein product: CASSPGPDYGYTF.

This chain's CDR3 is CASSQGLAGLETQYF. The CDR3 DNA is TGTGCCAGCAGCCAAGGACTAGCGGGGTTGGAGACCCAGTACTTC. The chain combines TRBV14 with TRBJ2-5, with 11 bases identical to TRBD2. Unmatched junction bases numbered 3, after V lost 1 base and J lost 5 bases. CDR1 and CDR2 from the germline V gene are SGHDN and FVKESK. This CDR3 spans 15 amino acids. The full variable domain, rest sourced from reference TRBV14 and TRBJ2-5, is EAGVTQFPSHSVIEKGQTVTLRCDPISGHDNLYWYRRVMGKEIKFLLHFVKESKQDESGMPNNRFLAERTGGTYSTLKVQPAELEDSGVYFCASSQGLAGLETQYFGPGTRLLVL.

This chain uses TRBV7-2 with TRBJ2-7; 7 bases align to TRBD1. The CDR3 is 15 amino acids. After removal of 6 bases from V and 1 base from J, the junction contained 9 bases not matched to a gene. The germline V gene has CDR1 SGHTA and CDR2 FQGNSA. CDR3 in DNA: TGTGCCAGCAGACGCGACAGGGAAAGTTCCTACGAGCAGTACTTC. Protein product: CASRRDRESSYEQYF.

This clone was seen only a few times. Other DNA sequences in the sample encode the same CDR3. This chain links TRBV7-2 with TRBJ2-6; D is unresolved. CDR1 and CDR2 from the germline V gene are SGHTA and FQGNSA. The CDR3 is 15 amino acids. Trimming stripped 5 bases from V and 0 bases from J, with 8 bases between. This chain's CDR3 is CASSPQGSGANVLTF. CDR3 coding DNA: TGTGCCAGCAGCCCCCAAGGCTCTGGGGCCAACGTCCTGACTTTC.

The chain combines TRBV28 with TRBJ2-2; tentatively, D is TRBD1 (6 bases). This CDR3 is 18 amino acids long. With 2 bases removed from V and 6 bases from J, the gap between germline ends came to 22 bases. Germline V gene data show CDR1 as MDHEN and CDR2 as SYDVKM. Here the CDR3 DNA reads TGTGCCAGCAGTTTAACCGGGACAACAGGGCTACTAGCCGGGGAGCTGTTTTTT. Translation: CASSLTGTTGLLAGELFF.

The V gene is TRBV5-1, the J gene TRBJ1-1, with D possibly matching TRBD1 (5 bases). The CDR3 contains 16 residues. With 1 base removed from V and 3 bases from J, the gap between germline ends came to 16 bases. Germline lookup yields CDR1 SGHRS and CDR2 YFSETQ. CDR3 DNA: TGCGCCAGCAGCTTGACAGGAAACCAACAGCACACTGAAGCTTTCTTT. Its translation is CASSLTGNQQHTEAFF.

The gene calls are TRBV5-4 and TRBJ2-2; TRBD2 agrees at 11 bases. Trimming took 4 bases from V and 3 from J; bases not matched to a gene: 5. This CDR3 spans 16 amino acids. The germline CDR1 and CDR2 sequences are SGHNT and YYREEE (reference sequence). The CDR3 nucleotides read TGTGCCAGCAGCCCTATACTAGCGGGGGACACCGGGGAGCTGTTTTTT. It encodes CASSPILAGDTGELFF.

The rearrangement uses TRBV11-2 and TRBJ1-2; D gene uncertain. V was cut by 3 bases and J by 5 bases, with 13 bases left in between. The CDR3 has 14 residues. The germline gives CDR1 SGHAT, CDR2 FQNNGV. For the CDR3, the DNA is TGTGCCAGCAGCTTCCAGGCTACACCGTATGGCTACACCTTC. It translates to CASSFQATPYGYTF.

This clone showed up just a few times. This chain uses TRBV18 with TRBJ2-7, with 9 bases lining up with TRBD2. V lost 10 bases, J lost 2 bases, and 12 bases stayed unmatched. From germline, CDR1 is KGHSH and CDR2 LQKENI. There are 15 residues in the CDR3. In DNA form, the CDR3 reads TGTGCCACATCCGCGGGTAGCGGGGGCCCCTACGAGCAGTACTTC. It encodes CATSAGSGGPYEQYF.

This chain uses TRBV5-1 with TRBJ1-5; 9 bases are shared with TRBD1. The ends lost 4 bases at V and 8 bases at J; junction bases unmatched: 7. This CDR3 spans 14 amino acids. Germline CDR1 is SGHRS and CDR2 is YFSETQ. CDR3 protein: CASSPGQGHEPQHF. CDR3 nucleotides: TGCGCCAGCAGCCCAGGACAGGGGCATGAGCCCCAGCATTTT.